This T cell receptor (beta chain) was observed in a study of immune evolution from preneoplasia to lung adenocarcinoma. Study details: HLA loss of heterozygosity: 5.5% to 8.5% AIS, about 15% MIA, about 32% ADC, none AAH.

H&E slides confirmed each diagnosis, reviewed by two pathologists independently. Macro-dissection enriched premalignant or tumor cells before nucleic acid extraction. Study-wide results and caveats: Normal lung had the highest top T cell clone frequencies.

Trimming removed 7 bases at V and 7 bases at J, with 13 bases between. The germline V gene has CDR1 GTSNPN and CDR2 SVGIG (reference sequence). The CDR3 has 12 amino acids. Repertoires were generated with immunoSEQ multiplex PCR, while TCRdb's copy carries only in-frame clones and drops some. There are fewer than 12,000 clones in the sample; roughly four fifths occur only once, and under 3.5% lies in the top ten. As regards this clone: Its antigen is as yet unknown.

This chain connects TRBV30 to TRBJ1-4; possibly TRBD1 for D (5 bases). The TCR originated in a person aged 70 to 85 with lung adenocarcinoma. Sequencing was performed on FFPE minimally invasive lung adenocarcinoma tissue. This CDR3 is CASQGLGEKLFF. CDR3 DNA sequence: TGTGCCTCGCAGGGTCTGGGTGAAAAACTGTTTTTT.